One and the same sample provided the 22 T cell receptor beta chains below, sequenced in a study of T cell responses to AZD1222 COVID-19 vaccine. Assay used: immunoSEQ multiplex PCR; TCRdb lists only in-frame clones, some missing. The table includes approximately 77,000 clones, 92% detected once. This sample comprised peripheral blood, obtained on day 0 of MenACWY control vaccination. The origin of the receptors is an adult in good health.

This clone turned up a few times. The CDR3 reads CASSVATMGEQFF. The CDR3 DNA sequence: TGTGCCAGCAGCGTAGCTACAATGGGTGAGCAGTTCTTC. This sequence joins TRBV9 and TRBJ2-1; no firm D call. The V gene's germline CDR1 is SGDLS and CDR2 YYNGEE. Trimming shortened V by 0 bases and J by 9 bases, and 10 bases separated the two germline ends. CDR3 length: 13 amino acids.

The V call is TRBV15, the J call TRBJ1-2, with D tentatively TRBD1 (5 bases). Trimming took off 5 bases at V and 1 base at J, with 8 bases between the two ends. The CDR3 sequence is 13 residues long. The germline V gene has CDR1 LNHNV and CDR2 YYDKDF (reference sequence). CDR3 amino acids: CATSADSNYGYTF. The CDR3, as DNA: TGTGCCACCAGCGCCGACAGTAACTATGGCTACACCTTC.

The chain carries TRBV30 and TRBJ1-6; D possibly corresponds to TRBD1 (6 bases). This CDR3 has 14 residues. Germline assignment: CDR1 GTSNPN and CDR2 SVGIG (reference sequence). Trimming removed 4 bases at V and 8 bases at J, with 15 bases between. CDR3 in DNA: TGTGCCTGGAATACGGACAGTCGGCATTCACCCCTCCACTTT. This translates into CAWNTDSRHSPLHF. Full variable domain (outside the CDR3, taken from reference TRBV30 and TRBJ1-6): SQTIHQWPATLVQPVGSPLSLECTVEGTSNPNLYWYRQAAGRGLQLLFYSVGIGQISSEVPQNLSASRPQDRQFILSSKKLLLSDSGFYLCAWNTDSRHSPLHFGNGTRLTVT.

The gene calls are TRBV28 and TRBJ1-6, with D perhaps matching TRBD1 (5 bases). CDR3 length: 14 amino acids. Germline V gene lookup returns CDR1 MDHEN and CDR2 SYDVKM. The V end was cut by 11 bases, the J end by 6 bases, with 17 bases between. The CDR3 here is CASTGAGLNSPLHF. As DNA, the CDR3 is TGTGCCTCCACCGGGGCGGGGCTTAATTCACCCCTCCACTTT.

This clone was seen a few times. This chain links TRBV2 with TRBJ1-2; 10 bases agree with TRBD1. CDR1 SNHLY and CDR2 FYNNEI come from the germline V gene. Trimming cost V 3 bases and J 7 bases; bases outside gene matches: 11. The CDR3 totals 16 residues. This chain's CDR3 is CASSEGRTGGGSGYTF. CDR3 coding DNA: TGTGCCAGCAGTGAGGGGAGGACAGGGGGAGGTTCTGGCTACACCTTC.

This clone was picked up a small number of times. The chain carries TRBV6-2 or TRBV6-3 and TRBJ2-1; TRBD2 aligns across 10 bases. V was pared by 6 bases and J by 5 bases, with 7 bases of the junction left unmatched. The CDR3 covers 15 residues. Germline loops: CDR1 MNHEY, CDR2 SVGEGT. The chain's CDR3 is CASSLAGEGNNEQFF. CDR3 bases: TGTGCCAGCAGCCTAGCGGGAGAAGGGAACAATGAGCAGTTCTTC.

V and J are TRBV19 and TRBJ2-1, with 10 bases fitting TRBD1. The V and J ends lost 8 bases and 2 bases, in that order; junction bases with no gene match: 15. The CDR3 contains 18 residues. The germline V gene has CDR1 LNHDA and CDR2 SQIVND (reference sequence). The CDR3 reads CASSTGQGPGGAYNEQFF. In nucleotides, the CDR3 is TGTGCCAGTTCAACGGGACAGGGGCCTGGGGGGGCCTACAATGAGCAGTTCTTC.

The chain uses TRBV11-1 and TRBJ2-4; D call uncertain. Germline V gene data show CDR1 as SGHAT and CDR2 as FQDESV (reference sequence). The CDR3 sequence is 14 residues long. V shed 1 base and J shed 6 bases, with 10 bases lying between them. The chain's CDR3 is CASSLGFSRNIQYF. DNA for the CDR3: TGTGCCAGCAGCTTAGGATTCAGTAGAAACATTCAGTACTTC.

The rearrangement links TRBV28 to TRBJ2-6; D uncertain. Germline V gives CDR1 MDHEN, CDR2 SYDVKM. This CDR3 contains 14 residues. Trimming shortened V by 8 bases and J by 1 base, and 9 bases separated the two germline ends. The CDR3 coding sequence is TGTGCCAGCTCTTTAATGTCTGGGGCCAACGTCCTGACTTTC. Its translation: CASSLMSGANVLTF.

The CDR3 sequence: CATTDSPTGGPQHF. The DNA of the CDR3 is TGTGCCACCACTGACTCGCCAACCGGGGGGCCCCAGCATTTT. The rearrangement joins TRBV24-1 to TRBJ1-5; the D gene is possibly TRBD1 (5 bases). Deletions cut 8 bases from V and 9 bases from J, with 19 bases between. CDR1 is KGHDR, CDR2 SFDVKD, per germline. The CDR3 is made up of 14 amino acids.

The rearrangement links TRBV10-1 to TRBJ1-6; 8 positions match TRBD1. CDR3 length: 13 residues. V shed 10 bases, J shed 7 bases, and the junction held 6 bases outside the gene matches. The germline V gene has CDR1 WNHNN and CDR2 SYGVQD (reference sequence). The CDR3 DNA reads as TGCGCCACAACAGGGGGGGTGAATTCACCCCTCCACTTT. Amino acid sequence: CATTGGVNSPLHF.

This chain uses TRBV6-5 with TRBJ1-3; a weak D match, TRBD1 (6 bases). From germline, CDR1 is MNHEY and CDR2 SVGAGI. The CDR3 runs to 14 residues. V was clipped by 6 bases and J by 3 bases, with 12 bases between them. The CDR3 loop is CASRQGTNGNTIYF. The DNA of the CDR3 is TGTGCCAGCAGGCAGGGGACTAATGGAAACACCATATATTTT.

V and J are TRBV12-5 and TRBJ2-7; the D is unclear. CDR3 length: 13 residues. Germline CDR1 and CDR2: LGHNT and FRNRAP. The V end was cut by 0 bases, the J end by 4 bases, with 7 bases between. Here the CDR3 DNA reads TGTGCTAGTGGTTTGGTAAACGGTTACGAGCAGTACTTC. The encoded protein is CASGLVNGYEQYF.

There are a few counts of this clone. As DNA, the CDR3 is TGTGCCAGCAGTTCCCCCGGGACAGGGACCTACGAGCAGTACTTC. Residues: CASSSPGTGTYEQYF. The chain joins TRBV28 to TRBJ2-7; 9 positions agree with TRBD1. The CDR3 length is 15 residues. Trimming at V came to 4 bases and at J to 2 bases, leaving 6 bases not matched to a gene. CDR1 MDHEN and CDR2 SYDVKM come from the germline V gene.

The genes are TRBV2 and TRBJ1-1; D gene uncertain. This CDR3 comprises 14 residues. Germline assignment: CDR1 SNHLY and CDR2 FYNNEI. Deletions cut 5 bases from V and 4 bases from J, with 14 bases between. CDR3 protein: CASSYTTDFTEAFF. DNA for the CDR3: TGTGCCAGCAGTTACACCACAGATTTCACTGAAGCTTTCTTT. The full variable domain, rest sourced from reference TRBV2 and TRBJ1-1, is EPEVTQTPSHQVTQMGQEVILRCVPISNHLYFYWYRQILGQKVEFLVSFYNNEISEKSEIFDDQFSVERPDGSNFTLKIRSTKLEDSAMYFCASSYTTDFTEAFFGQGTRLTVV.

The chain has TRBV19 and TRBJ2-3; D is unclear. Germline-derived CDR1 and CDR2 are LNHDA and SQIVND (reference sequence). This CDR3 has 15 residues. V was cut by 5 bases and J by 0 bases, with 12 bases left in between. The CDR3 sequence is CASSLNPASTDTQYF. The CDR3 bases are TGTGCCAGTAGTCTAAACCCGGCAAGCACAGATACGCAGTATTTT.

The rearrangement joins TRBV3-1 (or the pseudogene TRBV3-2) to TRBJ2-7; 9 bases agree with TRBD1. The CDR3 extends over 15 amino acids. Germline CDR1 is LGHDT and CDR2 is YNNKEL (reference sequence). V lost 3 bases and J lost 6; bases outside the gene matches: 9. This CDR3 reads CASSHSGTGRPEQYF. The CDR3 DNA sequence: TGTGCCAGCAGCCATTCCGGGACAGGGCGTCCCGAGCAGTACTTC.

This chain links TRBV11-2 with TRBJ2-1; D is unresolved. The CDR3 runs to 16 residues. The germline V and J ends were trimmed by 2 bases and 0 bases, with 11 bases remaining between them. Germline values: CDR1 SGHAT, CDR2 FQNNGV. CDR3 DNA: TGTGCCAGCAGCTTACTAACGGTAAGCTCCTACAATGAGCAGTTCTTC. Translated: CASSLLTVSSYNEQFF.

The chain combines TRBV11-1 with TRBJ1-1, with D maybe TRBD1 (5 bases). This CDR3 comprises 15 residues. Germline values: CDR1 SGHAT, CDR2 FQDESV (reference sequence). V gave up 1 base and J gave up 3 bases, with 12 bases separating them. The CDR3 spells CASSLGSQGDTEAFF. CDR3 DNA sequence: TGTGCCAGCAGCTTAGGGTCTCAGGGCGACACTGAAGCTTTCTTT.

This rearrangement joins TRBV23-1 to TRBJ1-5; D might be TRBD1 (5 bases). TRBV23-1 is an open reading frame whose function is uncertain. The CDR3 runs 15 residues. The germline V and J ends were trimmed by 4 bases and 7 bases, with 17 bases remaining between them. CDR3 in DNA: TGCGCCAGCAGTCCAAAGAGGGCAGGGAACCAGCCCCAGCATTTT. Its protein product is CASSPKRAGNQPQHF.

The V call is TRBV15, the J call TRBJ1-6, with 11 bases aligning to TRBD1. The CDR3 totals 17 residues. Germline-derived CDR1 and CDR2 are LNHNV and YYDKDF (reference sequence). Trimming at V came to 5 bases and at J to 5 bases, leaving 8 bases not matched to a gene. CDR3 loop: CATSYRDRGRNNSPLHF. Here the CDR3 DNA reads TGTGCCACCAGCTACCGGGACAGGGGGAGGAATAATTCACCCCTCCACTTT. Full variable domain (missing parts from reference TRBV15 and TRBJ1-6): DAMVIQNPRYQVTQFGKPVTLSCSQTLNHNVMYWYQQKSSQAPKLLFHYYDKDFNNEADTPDNFQSRRPNTSFCFLDIRSPGLGDTAMYLCATSYRDRGRNNSPLHFGNGTRLTVT.

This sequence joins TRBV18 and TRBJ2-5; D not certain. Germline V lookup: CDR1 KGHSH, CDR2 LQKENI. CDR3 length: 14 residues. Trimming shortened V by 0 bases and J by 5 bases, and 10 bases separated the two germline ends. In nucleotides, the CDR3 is TGTGCCAGCTCACCACCGTCCGGGTCCGAGACCCAGTACTTC. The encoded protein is CASSPPSGSETQYF.